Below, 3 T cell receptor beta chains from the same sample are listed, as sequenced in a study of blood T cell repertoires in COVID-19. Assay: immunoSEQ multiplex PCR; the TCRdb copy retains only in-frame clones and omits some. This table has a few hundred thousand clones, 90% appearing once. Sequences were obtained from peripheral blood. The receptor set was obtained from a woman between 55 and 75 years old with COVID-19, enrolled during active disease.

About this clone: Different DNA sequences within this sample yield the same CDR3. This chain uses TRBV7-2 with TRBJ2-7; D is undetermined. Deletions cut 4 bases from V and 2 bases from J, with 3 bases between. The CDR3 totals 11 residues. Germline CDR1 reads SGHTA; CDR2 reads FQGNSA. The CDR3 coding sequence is TGTGCCAGCAGCTCAGCCTACGAGCAGTACTTC. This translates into CASSSAYEQYF. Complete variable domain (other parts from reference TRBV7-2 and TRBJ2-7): GAGVSQSPSNKVTEKGKDVELRCDPISGHTALYWYRQSLGQGLEFLIYFQGNSAPDKSGLPSDRFSAERTGGSVSTLTIQRTQQEDSAVYLCASSSAYEQYFGPGTRLTVT.

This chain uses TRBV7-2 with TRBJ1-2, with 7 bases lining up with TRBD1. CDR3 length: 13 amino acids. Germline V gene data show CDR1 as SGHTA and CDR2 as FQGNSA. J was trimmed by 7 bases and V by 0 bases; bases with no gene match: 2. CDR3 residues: CASSLADRAGYTF. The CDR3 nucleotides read TGTGCCAGCAGCTTAGCCGACAGGGCTGGCTACACCTTC.

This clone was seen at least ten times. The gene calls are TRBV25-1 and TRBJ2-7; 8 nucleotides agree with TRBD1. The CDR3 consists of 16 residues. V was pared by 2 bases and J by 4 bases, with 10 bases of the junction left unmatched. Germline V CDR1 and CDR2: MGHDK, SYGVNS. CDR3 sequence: CASSEQGAPIKYEQYF. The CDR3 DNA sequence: TGTGCCAGCAGTGAACAGGGGGCGCCGATTAAGTACGAGCAGTACTTC.